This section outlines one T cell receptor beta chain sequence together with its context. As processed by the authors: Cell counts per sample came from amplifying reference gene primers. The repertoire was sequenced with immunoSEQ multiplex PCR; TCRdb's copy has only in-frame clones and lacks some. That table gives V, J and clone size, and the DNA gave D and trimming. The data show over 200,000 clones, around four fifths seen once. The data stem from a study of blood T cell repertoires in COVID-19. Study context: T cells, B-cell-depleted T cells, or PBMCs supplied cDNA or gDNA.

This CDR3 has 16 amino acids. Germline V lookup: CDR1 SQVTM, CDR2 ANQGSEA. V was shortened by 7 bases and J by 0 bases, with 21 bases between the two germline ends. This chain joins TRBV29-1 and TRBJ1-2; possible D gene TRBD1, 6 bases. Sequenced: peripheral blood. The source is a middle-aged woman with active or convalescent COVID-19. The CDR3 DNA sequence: TGCAGCGGTACGAGGGCAGGGGCGTTAGCTAACTATGGCTACACCTTC. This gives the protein CSGTRAGALANYGYTF.